A single TCR beta chain is shown here with its context. Its target is not known. A much larger clone differs by one base, so this may be a read error. This sample is part of a study of tumor and adjacent non-tumor tissue in lung cancer. At the level of the study: On average, productive TCRbeta reads reached some 4.2 million per sample. General study findings and limits: Significantly higher TCR diversity was found in tumor than normal lung. Higher tumor TCR diversity was associated with shorter survival. Normal lung showed higher cumulative top 100 clone frequency than tumor.

No cell sorting was done before RNA was extracted from the tissue. This CDR3 spans 13 amino acids. Per germline, CDR1 SQVTM and CDR2 ANQGSEA. V shed 2 bases and J 5 bases; nucleotides not matched to a gene: 4. The library came from three nested PCR rounds adapted from ARM-PCR protocols. Each CDR3 protein gets one entry after TCRdb re-called the multiplex PCR reads with MiXCR. The data show around 210,000 distinct CDR3 sequences, approximately 74% seen once. The sequenced sample was lung tumor tissue. The TCR originated in a man aged 60 to 75 with non-small cell lung cancer. The J gene is TRBJ2-5, the V gene TRBV29-1; 8 positions match TRBD1. As DNA, the CDR3 is TGCAGCGTTGAACAGGGGGCAGAGGAGACCCAGTACTTC. Its protein product is CSVEQGAEETQYF.